This TCR beta chain was sequenced for a study of shared clonotypes between healthy human individuals. Notes on the study in general: Generation of non-shared clonotypes was less probable than generation of clonotypes shared by all four donors. Rarefaction analysis demonstrated incomplete sorted-subset sequencing notwithstanding large depth. Researchers sampled only blood; tissue repertoires likely differ. It was anticipated that sequencing depth would influence how many clonotypes donors shared.

CDR3 size: 13 residues. Losses at the gene ends were 0 bases for V and 6 bases for J; bases not matched to a gene: 4. CDR1 is SQVTM, CDR2 ANQGSEA, per germline. Assay: immunoSEQ multiplex PCR; the TCRdb copy retains only in-frame clones and omits some. The sample shows around 2.5 million clones, approximately 93% of them seen only once. In the case of this clone: Its matching antigen is unknown.

This clonotype originated in a man aged 18 to 35 in good health. Some clones in this sample may be carry-over from other donors' samples. The sample consisted of naive CD4+ T cells from PBMCs. Subset noted: CD45RA+ positively selected. The chain has TRBV29-1 and TRBJ1-2, with 7 bases matching TRBD1. CDR3: CSVEEQQGNGYTF. The DNA for the CDR3 is TGCAGCGTTGAAGAGCAACAGGGGAATGGCTACACCTTC.